The 6 T cell receptor beta chains below were found in one sample sequenced in a study of CD8 T cells in ankylosing spondylitis (dated by TCRdb to about 2017). Libraries came from 5' RACE. This sample was sequenced with an Illumina HiSeq 2500. TCRdb itself trimmed the public reads at Q25 with fastp, ran MiXCR and retained productive beta chains. For every CDR3 protein sequence, its rows merge into one entry that carries the most common genes and DNA. The sample yields fewer than 350,000 distinct CDR3 sequences; 11% were counted once. The ten largest clones take up roughly 9.5% of the sample. Sequenced input: blood, either unsorted or a sorted T cell fraction (not recorded which). The receptors stem from a female donor with ankylosing spondylitis or in good health (not recorded which).

The chain uses TRBV3-1 and TRBJ1-2; D ambiguous. Trimming shortened V by 3 bases and J by 4 bases, and 9 bases separated the two germline ends. The CDR3 consists of 13 residues. Germline-derived CDR1 and CDR2 are LGHDT and YNNKEL (reference sequence). The CDR3 DNA sequence: TGTGCCAGCAGCCATGCGGAGTCCTATGGCTACACCTTC. It yields the protein CASSHAESYGYTF.

This clonotype was recorded at least ten times. The rearrangement joins TRBV5-1 to TRBJ1-3; 9 bases align to TRBD1. This CDR3 has 18 amino acids. Germline V gives CDR1 SGHRS, CDR2 YFSETQ. The J segment lost 0 bases and the V segment lost 4 bases, leaving 11 bases of the junction unmatched. The CDR3 nucleotides read TGCGCCAGCAGCAAAGGGATCCGGGACAGGGTCTCTGGAAACACCATATATTTT. Protein product: CASSKGIRDRVSGNTIYF.

This clonotype was detected ten times or more. This rearrangement joins TRBV6-1 to TRBJ2-7; D possibly uses TRBD1 or TRBD2 (5 bases each). The CDR3 sequence is 13 residues long. With 1 base removed from V and 5 bases from J, the gap between germline ends came to 9 bases. Germline lookup yields CDR1 MNHNS and CDR2 SASEGT. The CDR3 region has the DNA TGTGCCAGCAGTGAAGGCAGGGACCACGAGCAGTACTTC. This sequence encodes CASSEGRDHEQYF.

As regards this clonotype: The junction does not match germline at one end; this may be a read error. J is TRBJ2-5 and V is TRBV10-3; 8 bases are a match to TRBD1. The CDR3 sequence is 14 residues long. Germline assignment: CDR1 ENHRY and CDR2 SYGVKD. The CDR3 loop is CGISRTGNGETQYF. CDR3 in DNA: TGTGGCATCAGTCGGACAGGGAATGGAGAGACCCAGTACTTC.

This chain links TRBV28 with TRBJ2-7; 8 bases line up with TRBD2. Germline V gives CDR1 MDHEN, CDR2 SYDVKM. V dropped 3 bases and J dropped 0; count of bases not matched to a gene: 7. The CDR3 contains 16 residues. The CDR3 nucleotides are TGTGCCAGCAGTTTCGGCGGGGGGCAGGGCTCCTACGAGCAGTACTTC. It is translated as CASSFGGGQGSYEQYF.

This clonotype came up many times. The V call is TRBV11-3, the J call TRBJ1-1; D not certain. Trimming removed 3 bases at V and 3 bases at J, with 11 bases between. The germline V gene encodes CDR1 SGHNT and CDR2 YENEEA. The CDR3 covers 14 residues. The CDR3 DNA follows: TGTGCCAGCAGCTTTCGGACGCCCTACACTGAAGCTTTCTTT. Its protein is CASSFRTPYTEAFF.